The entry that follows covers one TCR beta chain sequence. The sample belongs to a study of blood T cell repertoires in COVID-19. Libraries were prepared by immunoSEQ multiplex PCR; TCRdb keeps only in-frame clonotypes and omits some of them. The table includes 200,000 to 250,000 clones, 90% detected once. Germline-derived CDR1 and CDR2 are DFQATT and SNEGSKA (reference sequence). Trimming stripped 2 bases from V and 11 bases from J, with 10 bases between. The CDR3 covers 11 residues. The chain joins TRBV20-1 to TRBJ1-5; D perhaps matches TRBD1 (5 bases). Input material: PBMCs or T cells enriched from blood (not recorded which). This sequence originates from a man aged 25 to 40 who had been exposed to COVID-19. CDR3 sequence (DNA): TGCAGTGCTAGATGGGGCCAGACCCAGCATTTT. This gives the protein CSARWGQTQHF.